These 17 T cell receptor beta chains originate from one sample sequenced in a study of Ad26.COV2.S vaccination and SARS-CoV-2 variants. Indicated treatment: roughly 20 received Ad26.COV2.S at low or high dose, single or two shots; about 5 received placebo; per-sample allocation not given. Sampling took place 63 days after the first vaccine or placebo injection. Produced via immunoSEQ multiplex PCR; TCRdb's table is partial and in-frame only. The sample has about 380,000 clones; 83% are singletons. The source was peripheral blood, collected in a trial of Ad26.COV2.S vaccine versus placebo. These receptor sequences come from a person aged 18-60 years who received the Ad26.COV2.S COVID-19 vaccine or a placebo.

This chain uses TRBV11-3 with TRBJ2-2; D possibly matches TRBD1 or TRBD2 (5 bases each). The CDR3 sequence is 15 residues long. V was shortened by 5 bases and J by 2 bases, with 12 bases between the two germline ends. The germline CDR1 and CDR2 sequences are SGHNT and YENEEA. The CDR3 DNA sequence: TGTGCCAGCAGCCGGGACGGGATTAACACCGGGGAGCTGTTTTTT. Translated, it gives CASSRDGINTGELFF.

The chain joins TRBV20-1 to TRBJ1-1, with no clear D. Trimming took off 7 bases at V and 1 base at J, with 7 bases between the two ends. Germline CDR1 DFQATT, CDR2 SNEGSKA (reference sequence). The CDR3 has 11 amino acids. CDR3 bases: TGCAGTGTTCGTACGAACACTGAAGCTTTCTTT. As protein: CSVRTNTEAFF.

The chain has TRBV5-4 and TRBJ2-7; no clear D. CDR1 SGHNT and CDR2 YYREEE come from the germline V gene (reference sequence). This CDR3 is 14 amino acids long. The V gene lost 4 bases and the J gene lost 4 bases, with 15 bases spanning the gap. CDR3 sequence: CASSGGVGQYEQYF. The CDR3 DNA is TGTGCCAGCAGCGGCGGAGTTGGGCAGTACGAGCAGTACTTC.

The sample holds one count of this clone. The V call is TRBV5-1, the J call TRBJ2-3; D is tentatively TRBD1 or TRBD2 (6 bases each). Trimming removed 4 bases from V and 0 bases from J, with 18 bases in between. Germline lookup yields CDR1 SGHRS and CDR2 YFSETQ. The CDR3 is 17 amino acids. CDR3 loop: CASSSPGAGLSTDTQYF. CDR3 DNA sequence: TGCGCCAGCAGCAGCCCGGGGGCGGGGCTGAGCACAGATACGCAGTATTTT.

The chain carries TRBV7-3 and TRBJ2-1; D is perhaps TRBD1 or TRBD2 (5 bases each). Germline assignment: CDR1 SGHTA and CDR2 FQGTGA. This CDR3 comprises 15 residues. With 2 bases removed from V and 4 bases from J, the gap between germline ends came to 12 bases. CDR3 DNA sequence: TGTGCCAGCAGCTTAGCCGGGACGGATTACAATGAGCAGTTCTTC. Its translation is CASSLAGTDYNEQFF. Based on the CDR3 plus reference TRBV7-3 and TRBJ2-1, the full variable domain is GAGVSQTPSNKVTEKGKYVELRCDPISGHTALYWYRQSLGQGPEFLIYFQGTGAADDSGLPNDRFFAVRPEGSVSTLKIQRTERGDSAVYLCASSLAGTDYNEQFFGPGTRLTVL.

This clone has more than one count but fewer than ten. CDR3 residues: CASSLNRGGADTQYF. The DNA for the CDR3 is TGCGCCAGCAGCTTAAACAGGGGTGGGGCAGATACGCAGTATTTT. The J gene is TRBJ2-3, the V gene TRBV5-1; 7 bases agree with TRBD1. The CDR3 runs to 15 residues. The J segment lost 4 bases and the V segment lost 2 bases, leaving 7 bases of the junction unmatched. Germline values: CDR1 SGHRS, CDR2 YFSETQ.

This chain links TRBV19 with TRBJ1-5; D remains ambiguous. Trimming cost V 7 bases and J 8 bases, with 3 bases left between them. Germline CDR1 LNHDA, CDR2 SQIVND (reference sequence). The CDR3 covers 9 residues. The CDR3 DNA sequence: TGTGCCAGTACGGAGCCCCAGCATTTT. Translated: CASTEPQHF.

This clone was detected a few times. The CDR3 is CASSLGPESLIYF. CDR3 sequence (DNA): TGTGCCAGCAGCTTGGGGCCGGAGAGCCTCATATATTTT. V and J are TRBV5-4 and TRBJ1-3, with D unclear. Germline V gives CDR1 SGHNT, CDR2 YYREEE (reference sequence). The CDR3 has 13 residues. Trimming removed 0 bases at V and 12 bases at J, with 13 bases between.

This clone was observed once. In the same sample, other DNA sequences code for this CDR3. The chain employs TRBV30 and TRBJ2-5, with D perhaps matching TRBD2 (5 bases). This CDR3 spans 11 amino acids. The germline V and J ends were trimmed by 4 bases and 4 bases, with 7 bases remaining between them. From germline, CDR1 is GTSNPN and CDR2 SVGIG (reference sequence). DNA for the CDR3: TGTGCCTGGACAGGAGGAGAGACCCAGTACTTC. As protein: CAWTGGETQYF.

The rearrangement joins TRBV19 to TRBJ2-2; tentatively, D is TRBD1 (6 bases). This CDR3 spans 16 amino acids. Looked up from germline, CDR1 is LNHDA and CDR2 is SQIVND (reference sequence). Trimming took off 5 bases at V and 1 base at J, with 14 bases between the two ends. This CDR3 reads CASSPWDTRNTGELFF. The CDR3 nucleotides read TGTGCCAGTAGTCCCTGGGACACTCGGAACACCGGGGAGCTGTTTTTT.

The DNA for the CDR3 is TGTGCTAGTGGTTTGGTAAGATTCCCGTTTCGGCAGTTCTTC. Its translation: CASGLVRFPFRQFF. The chain is built from TRBV12-5 and TRBJ2-1; D call uncertain. V lost 0 bases and J 12 bases, leaving 15 bases between the germline ends. Germline V gives CDR1 LGHNT, CDR2 FRNRAP. The CDR3 has 14 amino acids.

V and J are TRBV2 and TRBJ2-5; TRBD1 agrees at 10 bases. V was clipped by 5 bases and J by 6 bases; unmatched bases: 6. Germline V gene data show CDR1 as SNHLY and CDR2 as FYNNEI. The CDR3 is made up of 14 amino acids. Written as DNA, the CDR3 is TGTGCCAGCAGTCTGACAGGGGGCGCCCAGACCCAGTACTTC. Translated: CASSLTGGAQTQYF.

This clone has only one observation. The V call is TRBV7-2, the J call TRBJ2-3, with 10 bases lining up with TRBD2. Germline V lookup: CDR1 SGHTA, CDR2 FQGNSA. J lost 1 base, V lost 6 bases, and 7 bases had no gene match. The CDR3 sequence is 16 residues long. This chain's CDR3 is CASRSPSGSGTDTQYF. The CDR3, as DNA: TGTGCCAGCAGATCGCCTAGCGGGAGTGGCACAGATACGCAGTATTTT.

The chain has TRBV11-2 and TRBJ1-2, with D possibly matching TRBD1 (5 bases). CDR3 length equals 16 residues. The germline V gene has CDR1 SGHAT and CDR2 FQNNGV. V shed 4 bases and J shed 0 bases, with 15 bases lying between them. The CDR3 coding sequence is TGTGCCAGCAGCTATTTCCAGGGATCAACTAACTATGGCTACACCTTC. Protein product: CASSYFQGSTNYGYTF.

The chain combines TRBV15 with TRBJ2-7; possible D gene TRBD1, 6 bases. CDR3 length: 13 amino acids. The V and J ends lost 6 bases and 4 bases respectively, with 13 bases between them. Germline V gene lookup returns CDR1 LNHNV and CDR2 YYDKDF (reference sequence). The CDR3 region is CATRSTGVYEQYF. For the CDR3, the DNA is TGTGCCACCAGATCGACAGGCGTTTACGAGCAGTACTTC. The full variable domain, completed using reference TRBV15 and TRBJ2-7, is DAMVIQNPRYQVTQFGKPVTLSCSQTLNHNVMYWYQQKSSQAPKLLFHYYDKDFNNEADTPDNFQSRRPNTSFCFLDIRSPGLGDTAMYLCATRSTGVYEQYFGPGTRLTVT.

The V and J genes are TRBV6-2 or TRBV6-3 and TRBJ1-5; tentative D call: TRBD1 (5 bases). The CDR3 consists of 15 residues. CDR1 MNHEY and CDR2 SVGEGT come from the germline V gene. V lost 2 bases and J 2 bases, leaving 10 bases between the germline ends. The CDR3 DNA is TGTGCCAGCAGTTACGGGGGTAGCGGCAATCAGCCCCAGCATTTT. Its translation is CASSYGGSGNQPQHF.

The chain combines TRBV5-4 with TRBJ1-6; no clear D. CDR1 and CDR2 from the germline V gene are SGHNT and YYREEE (reference sequence). The CDR3 is 12 amino acids. V was pared by 1 base and J by 6 bases, with 2 bases between. This CDR3 is CASSLTNSPLHF. The DNA for the CDR3 is TGTGCCAGCAGCTTGACTAATTCACCCCTCCACTTT.